This T cell receptor beta chain originates from a study of sequential checkpoint blockade in melanoma. Study overall: About 90 pretreatment tumor DNA samples were TCRβ immunosequenced. After nivolumab or ipilimumab alone, approximately 22 patients had week-13 rebiopsies. The study, taken as a whole, reports: T-cell fraction and clonality followed PD-L1 and CD8+ counts, not mutational load. Rising tumor T-cell fraction and clonality meant about 30 times likelier benefit.

The treatment here: randomized to nivolumab then ipilimumab (arm A) or the reverse (arm B). Assay: immunoSEQ multiplex PCR; the TCRdb copy retains only in-frame clones and omits some. Of almost 3,000 clones in the sample, roughly a fifth were seen once. Per germline, CDR1 MNHGY and CDR2 SAAAGT. This CDR3 spans 17 amino acids. The V end lost 0 bases, the J end lost 2 bases, and 14 bases lay between the germline ends. This clone is labeled medium-sized. Antigen unknown. The sequence came from a human donor with melanoma. Specimen: tumor tissue (inferred from file names), collected from a patient given nivolumab and ipilimumab in sequence. The rearrangement joins TRBV6-8 to TRBJ2-1; weak D call: TRBD2 (7 bases). The DNA of the CDR3 is TGTGCCAGCAGTTACTCGAGTATAGGGGGGGCCTACAATGAGCAGTTCTTC. Protein sequence: CASSYSSIGGAYNEQFF.